This passage covers 12 T cell receptor beta chains from one sample sequenced in a study of cytomegalovirus exposure and HLA in healthy donors. Amplification used 60 Vbeta primers and 13 Jbeta primers. Method: immunoSEQ multiplex PCR; TCRdb's copy keeps in-frame clones and lacks some. This repertoire includes 150,000 to 200,000 clones. The sequencing input was PBMCs. The receptors were sampled from a woman aged 60-75 years in good health and CMV-seronegative.

The gene calls are TRBV7-3 and TRBJ2-1; 12 positions agree with TRBD2. CDR1 is SGHTA and CDR2 is FQGTGA in the germline V gene. The CDR3 has 16 amino acids. The junction had 8 bases not matched to a gene; V was cut back by 4 bases and J by 7 bases. This chain's CDR3 is CASSSHLAGGLNEQFF. CDR3 DNA sequence: TGTGCCAGCAGCTCCCACCTAGCGGGGGGGCTGAATGAGCAGTTCTTC.

The chain links TRBV6-5 to TRBJ1-2; tentatively, D is TRBD1 (6 bases). The V gene lost 2 bases and the J gene lost 5 bases, with 12 bases spanning the gap. From germline, CDR1 is MNHEY and CDR2 SVGAGI. The CDR3 has 14 residues. This CDR3 is CASSYGGQPYGYTF. The CDR3 region has the DNA TGTGCCAGCAGTTACGGTGGACAGCCTTATGGCTACACCTTC.

The chain links TRBV19 to TRBJ1-5; 8 positions agree with TRBD1. The germline V gene has CDR1 LNHDA and CDR2 SQIVND (reference sequence). CDR3 length: 14 amino acids. The V and J ends lost 1 base and 4 bases, in that order; junction bases with no gene match: 0. CDR3 amino acids: CASSIGQGNQPQHF. CDR3 sequence (DNA): TGTGCCAGTAGTATAGGACAGGGGAATCAGCCCCAGCATTTT.

The V and J genes are TRBV29-1 and TRBJ2-1; TRBD1 matches at 8 bases. The germline gives CDR1 SQVTM, CDR2 ANQGSEA. The length of the CDR3 is 13 residues. V shed 4 bases and J 8 bases; nucleotides not matched to a gene: 7. As DNA, the CDR3 is TGCAGCGTTGGGACCCAGGGGGCGGATGAGCAGTTCTTC. Amino acid sequence: CSVGTQGADEQFF.

The chain links TRBV30 to TRBJ1-3, with TRBD1 matching 8 bases. The CDR3 is 16 residues long. V gave up 3 bases and J gave up 0 bases; unmatched junction bases: 7. Germline V gene lookup returns CDR1 GTSNPN and CDR2 SVGIG (reference sequence). In DNA, the CDR3 is TGTGCCTGGAGCCGGACAGGGCCTAGCTCTGGAAACACCATATATTTT. Its protein is CAWSRTGPSSGNTIYF.

Here the CDR3 DNA reads TGTGCCAGCAGTTACTCGAGCCATGTTGGCTACACCTTC. Amino acid sequence: CASSYSSHVGYTF. This chain joins TRBV6-6 and TRBJ1-2; no reliable D call. Germline CDR1 MNHNY, CDR2 SVGAGI (reference sequence). V was clipped by 0 bases and J by 7 bases, with 9 bases between them. This CDR3 comprises 13 residues.

The chain uses TRBV15 and TRBJ2-7, with TRBD1 as a possible D gene (6 bases). V was trimmed by 1 base and J by 7 bases, leaving 14 bases between them. This CDR3 comprises 14 residues. In germline, CDR1 is LNHNV, CDR2 YYDKDF (reference sequence). The CDR3 coding sequence is TGTGCCACCAGCAGAGGCCCCCTTAGGGGGGAGCAGTACTTC. This gives the protein CATSRGPLRGEQYF.

The rearrangement joins TRBV29-1 to TRBJ1-1, with a possible D match to TRBD1 (5 bases). The CDR3 covers 14 residues. V shed 4 bases and J shed 0 bases, with 12 bases lying between them. From germline, CDR1 is SQVTM and CDR2 ANQGSEA. The CDR3 bases are TGCAGCGTTGTCCCAGGGCGAATGAACACTGAAGCTTTCTTT. Amino acid sequence: CSVVPGRMNTEAFF.

This rearrangement joins TRBV7-6 to TRBJ1-5; tentatively, D is TRBD1 (6 bases). V was trimmed by 4 bases and J by 5 bases, leaving 12 bases between them. The CDR3 covers 14 residues. The germline CDR1 and CDR2 sequences are SGHVS and FNYEAQ. The CDR3 spells CASSSGGHDQPQHF. DNA of the CDR3: TGTGCCAGCAGCTCGGGGGGCCACGATCAGCCCCAGCATTTT.

CDR3 bases: TGTGCCAGCAGCATATCCGCGAGAGGTAATCAGCCCCAGCATTTT. Its protein product is CASSISARGNQPQHF. The chain recombines TRBV7-8 with TRBJ1-5; D is unclear. V shed 5 bases and J shed 4 bases, with 15 bases lying between them. The CDR3 is made up of 15 amino acids. Per the germline V gene, CDR1 is SGHVS and CDR2 is FQNEAQ.

V and J are TRBV15 and TRBJ1-2; 7 bases align to TRBD1. This CDR3 comprises 19 residues. Germline CDR1 reads LNHNV; CDR2 reads YYDKDF (reference sequence). J was trimmed by 0 bases and V by 1 base; bases with no gene match: 14. As DNA, the CDR3 is TGTGCCACCAGCAGAGGACATCACCGGACAGGCCCGGCTAACTATGGCTACACCTTC. Translation gives CATSRGHHRTGPANYGYTF.

The genes are TRBV27 and TRBJ1-2; D remains unclear. CDR3 length: 16 residues. Germline CDR1 and CDR2: MNHEY and SMNVEV (reference sequence). The V gene lost 3 bases and the J gene lost 2 bases, with 16 bases spanning the gap. The CDR3 here is CASSLSWAAENYGYTF. In DNA form, the CDR3 reads TGTGCCAGCAGTTTGAGCTGGGCAGCTGAGAACTATGGCTACACCTTC.